A selection of T cell receptor beta chains follows, all from one sample in a study of radiation and T cells in renal cell carcinoma. The method was immunoSEQ multiplex PCR; TCRdb's version includes in-frame clones alone and lacks a portion of them. The sample consists of 150,000 to 180,000 clones, approximately 90% of them appearing once. The sequencing here drew on blood, taken from a patient whose treatment included radiotherapy and nephrectomy. The source of these receptors is a woman aged 45-60 years with renal cell carcinoma. Each CDR3 is given with its conserved first and last residue. The D gene is left open where the match is weak.

j_call d_call v_call cdr3_nt cdr3_aa
TRBJ1-2 NA TRBV19 TGTGCCAGTAGTATCGAGGAGGACTATGGCTACACCTTC CASSIEEDYGYTF
TRBJ1-5 TRBD1 TRBV6-6 TGTGCCAGCAGCATGCGGGAGCAGGGGGATCAGCCCCAGCATTTT CASSMREQGDQPQHF
TRBJ1-2 NA TRBV4-1 TGCGCCAGCAGCCAAGTTAGCCGGCTATTAGGCTACACCTTC CASSQVSRLLGYTF
TRBJ2-5 NA TRBV19 TGTGCCAGTAGTCTTCGGGCAGCCCAAGAGACCCAGTACTTC CASSLRAAQETQYF
TRBJ1-1 TRBD1 TRBV7-2 TGTGCCAGCAGCGTCGCTGGGACAGGGGCAACTGAAGCTTTCTTT CASSVAGTGATEAFF
TRBJ2-1 TRBD2 TRBV6-6 TGTGCCAGCAGCGGGACTAGTATCGATGAGCAGTTCTTC CASSGTSIDEQFF
TRBJ2-6 NA TRBV14 TGTGCCAGCAGCCAAGGGATAATCTTGACTTTC CASSQGIILTF
TRBJ1-1 NA TRBV9 TGTGCCAGCAGCGTAGAAGGGCAGGTTGCGAACACTGAAGCTTTCTTT CASSVEGQVANTEAFF
TRBJ2-2 TRBD1 TRBV11-3 TGTGCCAGCACCCTGGGGACAGGGAACACCGGGGAGCTGTTTTTT CASTLGTGNTGELFF
TRBJ1-1 NA TRBV11-3 TGTGCCAGCAGCTTCAGGGAGCGGACTGAAGCTTTCTTT CASSFRERTEAFF
TRBJ1-5 NA TRBV9 TGTGCCAGCAGCACCGACAGTGACAATCAGCCCCAGCATTTT CASSTDSDNQPQHF
TRBJ2-1 TRBD1 TRBV4-2 TGTGCCAGCAGCCAACCACAGGGGTCCAGCGATGAGCAGTTCTTC CASSQPQGSSDEQFF
TRBJ2-5 TRBD2 TRBV7-2 TGTGCCAGCAGCTTAACCAGCGGGGTGAGAGAGACCCAGTACTTC CASSLTSGVRETQYF
TRBJ2-2 NA TRBV7-8 TGTGCCAGCAGCTTACTACGGTCCACCGGGGAGCTGTTTTTT CASSLLRSTGELFF
TRBJ2-1 TRBD1 TRBV29-1 TGCAGCGTTAGGCGGGGGACAGGGGTCTACAATGAGCAGTTCTTC CSVRRGTGVYNEQFF
TRBJ2-3 NA TRBV5-1 TGCGCCAGCAGCTTCTCTTTGGGGGGCGGCACAGATACGCAGTATTTT CASSFSLGGGTDTQYF
TRBJ2-1 NA TRBV15 TGTGCCACCAGCACCTCAACGACAGAGACGGACAATGAGCAGTTCTTC CATSTSTTETDNEQFF
TRBJ2-3 TRBD2 TRBV2 TGTGCCAGCAGTGAACCCCTAGCGGCCACAGATACGCAGTATTTT CASSEPLAATDTQYF
TRBJ2-2 NA TRBV11-2 TGTGCCAGCAGCTTAAGCTGGATCAACACCGGGGAGCTGTTTTTT CASSLSWINTGELFF
TRBJ2-7 TRBD2 TRBV9 TGTGCCAGCAGCTTTAGCGGGGGGCAGGACGAGCAGTACTTC CASSFSGGQDEQYF
TRBJ1-5 NA TRBV6-1 TGTGCCACAGAAGGGGTAGGGGTAGGTAATCAGCCCCAGCATTTT CATEGVGVGNQPQHF
TRBJ1-6 NA TRBV5-5 TGTGCCAGCAGCCAAAGTCAACGTGGGGAACCCCTCCACTTT CASSQSQRGEPLHF
TRBJ2-1 TRBD2 TRBV9 TGTGCCAGCAGCCCCCGGACTAGTGGCAATGAGCAGTTCTTC CASSPRTSGNEQFF
TRBJ2-7 TRBD1 TRBV5-1 TGCGCCAGCAGCAGAATGGCCGTAGGGGGCACGGAGGACTACGAGCAGTACTTC CASSRMAVGGTEDYEQYF
TRBJ2-5 TRBD2 TRBV4-1 TGCGCCAGCAGCCAAGTACCACCGGGACTAGCGGAAGAGACCCAGTACTTC CASSQVPPGLAEETQYF